This T cell receptor beta chain stems from a study of cytomegalovirus exposure and HLA in healthy donors. This clone was observed a single time. V lost 1 base to trimming and J lost 0 bases, with 10 bases between them. This CDR3 contains 16 residues. The germline CDR1 and CDR2 sequences are SGHVS and FNYEAQ. Primers for the PCR totalled 60 Vbeta and 13 Jbeta. Using immunoSEQ multiplex PCR, the repertoire was profiled, and TCRdb retains in-frame clones only, with some absent. The table has around 100,000 clones, 65% to 80% seen once. The V gene is TRBV7-6, the J gene TRBJ2-1; D may be TRBD2 (5 bases). The clonotype was recovered from a woman between 40 and 50 years old in good health and CMV-seronegative. The source material was PBMCs. Here the CDR3 reads CASSLVFSASYNEQFF. The CDR3 coding sequence is TGTGCCAGCAGCTTAGTGTTTAGCGCCTCCTACAATGAGCAGTTCTTC.